A single sample is the source of the 14 T cell receptor beta chains below, sequenced in a study of regulatory T cells in long-lasting Graves disease. The TCR beta library used iRepertoire HTBI primers with Arm-PCR amplification of CDR3. One entry per CDR3 protein results from TCRdb running MiXCR on the multiplex PCR reads. This table has about 560,000 distinct CDR3 sequences, roughly a sixth appearing once. The sample's time point: newly diagnosed GD, antithyroid drugs for less than 3 months. From PBMCs, RNA was extracted and then used to make the TCR library. These data were also filed under a second study, of T cells in Graves' hyperthyroidism and ophthalmopathy.

Specimen: peripheral blood mononuclear cells (PBMCs), collected at new diagnosis, from a patient treated with antithyroid drugs. The receptors originated from a man aged 18 to 30 with Graves disease.

This clonotype was seen only a few times. The chain couples TRBV24-1 to TRBJ1-5; possibly TRBD1 for D (6 bases). In germline, CDR1 is KGHDR, CDR2 SFDVKD. The length of the CDR3 is 13 residues. V dropped 6 bases and J dropped 7 bases, with 12 bases sitting between them. The CDR3 bases are TGTGCCACCAGTACAGGGCCCCACCAGCCCCAGCATTTT. This encodes CATSTGPHQPQHF.

This clonotype was seen a few times. The rearrangement joins TRBV5-1 to TRBJ2-3, with 9 bases identical to TRBD2. The germline V gene encodes CDR1 SGHRS and CDR2 YFSETQ. The CDR3 loop spans 15 amino acids. Trimming removed 1 base from V and 5 bases from J; junction bases left unmatched: 5. This CDR3 reads CASSLPSGAGDTQYF. The CDR3 bases are TGCGCCAGCAGCTTGCCTAGCGGGGCCGGAGATACGCAGTATTTT.

This chain connects TRBV10-2 to TRBJ2-2; 8 nucleotides match TRBD1. V was clipped by 6 bases and J by 0 bases; unmatched bases: 6. Germline V gene sequence: CDR1 WSHSY, CDR2 SAAADI. The length of the CDR3 is 16 residues. CDR3 sequence (DNA): TGCGCCAGCAGCTCCGGGACAGGAACGAACACCGGGGAGCTGTTTTTT. Protein product: CASSSGTGTNTGELFF.

This clonotype was observed many times. The J gene is TRBJ2-7, the V gene TRBV20-1, with TRBD1 identical over 10 bases. This CDR3 is built from 14 residues. With 6 bases clipped from V and 2 bases from J, the junction kept 7 bases outside the gene matches. The germline gives CDR1 DFQATT, CDR2 SNEGSKA (reference sequence). CDR3 DNA: TGCAGTGCCCAAGGACAGGGGGGCACCTACGAGCAGTACTTC. Encoded protein: CSAQGQGGTYEQYF.

In this sample, this clonotype turned up a few times. This chain connects TRBV28 to TRBJ1-5; TRBD1 agrees at 7 bases. Germline V gene data show CDR1 as MDHEN and CDR2 as SYDVKM. This CDR3 comprises 15 residues. V dropped 2 bases and J dropped 6; count of bases not matched to a gene: 7. CDR3: CASSLAGGLIQPQHF. The CDR3 coding sequence is TGTGCCAGCAGTTTAGCAGGGGGGTTGATTCAGCCCCAGCATTTT.

Ten or more counts support this clonotype. This chain connects TRBV27 to TRBJ1-1; D unresolved. Trimming shortened V by 6 bases and J by 7 bases, and 12 bases separated the two germline ends. The germline V gene encodes CDR1 MNHEY and CDR2 SMNVEV (reference sequence). This CDR3 is built from 12 residues. The chain's CDR3 is CASSPSPLEAFF. DNA for the CDR3: TGTGCCAGCAGCCCGTCTCCGCTTGAAGCTTTCTTT.

This clonotype was seen many times. J is TRBJ1-1 and V is TRBV12-3 or TRBV12-4; D is uncertain. The V end was cut by 7 bases, the J end by 6 bases, with 12 bases between. The CDR3 is 12 residues long. For the CDR3, the DNA is TGTGCCAGCACCATTGGGTGGGCTGAAGCTTTCTTT. Protein sequence: CASTIGWAEAFF.

This clonotype has just a few counts. Compared with germline, one end of the junction differs, possibly owing to a read error. V is TRBV5-1 and J is TRBJ2-2; perhaps TRBD2 as D (7 bases). There are 15 residues in the CDR3. In germline, CDR1 is SGHRS, CDR2 YFSETQ. This CDR3 is CASSSGTTYTGELFF. The CDR3 nucleotides read TGTGCCAGCAGCAGCGGGACAACGTACACCGGGGAGCTGTTTTTT.

The rearrangement uses TRBV14 and TRBJ1-6; 8 bases map to TRBD1. This CDR3 is built from 15 residues. CDR1 SGHDN and CDR2 FVKESK come from the germline V gene. J was trimmed by 10 bases and V by 3 bases; bases with no gene match: 8. CDR3 residues: CASSQVGQGRSPLHF. The CDR3 coding sequence is TGTGCCAGCAGCCAGGTCGGACAGGGACGGTCACCCCTCCACTTT. Full variable domain (missing parts from reference TRBV14 and TRBJ1-6): EAGVTQFPSHSVIEKGQTVTLRCDPISGHDNLYWYRRVMGKEIKFLLHFVKESKQDESGMPNNRFLAERTGGTYSTLKVQPAELEDSGVYFCASSQVGQGRSPLHFGNGTRLTVT.

The rearrangement joins TRBV5-1 to TRBJ2-7; tentative D call: TRBD1 (6 bases). V was pared by 3 bases and J by 0 bases, with 16 bases between. This CDR3 has 16 residues. Germline V gene data show CDR1 as SGHRS and CDR2 as YFSETQ. As DNA, the CDR3 is TGCGCCAGCAGCTGGACCACAGGGACCAGCTCCTACGAGCAGTACTTC. Translating gives CASSWTTGTSSYEQYF.

This clonotype was seen at least ten times. The V gene is TRBV7-9, the J gene TRBJ2-7, with D possibly matching TRBD2 (6 bases). The CDR3 length is 13 residues. CDR1 and CDR2 from the germline V gene are SEHNR and FQNEAQ (reference sequence). V lost 5 bases and J 3 bases, leaving 11 bases between the germline ends. The DNA of the CDR3 is TGTGCCAGCAGCGCCCGGGAGCACTACGAGCAGTACTTC. Translating it yields CASSAREHYEQYF.

This clonotype was observed many times. This sequence joins TRBV19 and TRBJ2-5; TRBD2 might be the D (6 bases). From germline, CDR1 is LNHDA and CDR2 SQIVND (reference sequence). Between the trimmed V and J ends, which lost 8 bases and 1 base, there was a span of 8 bases. The CDR3 runs to 12 residues. CDR3 region: CASSGVQETQYF. CDR3 coding DNA: TGTGCCAGTTCGGGGGTCCAAGAGACCCAGTACTTC.

The chain couples TRBV3-1 to TRBJ2-2, with TRBD2 as a possible D gene (5 bases). The CDR3 has 14 amino acids. Germline-derived CDR1 and CDR2 are LGHDT and YNNKEL (reference sequence). V lost 3 bases, J lost 4 bases, and 9 bases lay in between. For the CDR3, the DNA is TGTGCCAGCAGCCACGGAGGTCGCACCGGGGAGCTGTTTTTT. Translation gives CASSHGGRTGELFF.

A few counts support this clonotype. The rearrangement uses TRBV10-3 and TRBJ1-2; D may be TRBD1 (5 bases). Trimming left V 3 bases short and J 5 bases short, with 7 bases between. This CDR3 contains 12 residues. Per the germline V gene, CDR1 is ENHRY and CDR2 is SYGVKD. The CDR3: CAISDGGYGYTF. DNA for the CDR3: TGTGCCATCAGTGACGGGGGGTATGGCTACACCTTC.